The 21 T cell receptor beta chains below were found in one sample sequenced in a study of cytomegalovirus exposure and HLA in healthy donors. PCR was performed using 60 Vbeta and 13 Jbeta primers. Some clones are missing from TCRdb's copy, which holds only in-frame ones; the method was immunoSEQ multiplex PCR. This table holds 150,000 to 200,000 clones, roughly 87% found once. Sequencing input: PBMCs. The receptors originated from a boy between 2 and 15 years old in good health and CMV-seronegative.

CDR3: CASSPIRSLGEYEQYF. DNA of the CDR3: TGTGCCAGCAGCCCCATTAGGTCCCTTGGGGAGTACGAGCAGTACTTC. The chain recombines TRBV14 with TRBJ2-7, with D tentatively TRBD2 (5 bases). CDR1 SGHDN and CDR2 FVKESK come from the germline V gene. V lost 4 bases and J 4 bases, leaving 20 bases between the germline ends. The CDR3 loop spans 16 amino acids.

The chain carries TRBV28 and TRBJ1-5, with TRBD1 matching 10 bases. The CDR3 consists of 18 residues. From germline, CDR1 is MDHEN and CDR2 SYDVKM. Losses at the gene ends were 5 bases for V and 1 base for J; bases not matched to a gene: 11. CDR3 DNA: TGTGCCAGCAGTCTCCGGGACAGGGGAAGTTGGAGCAATCAGCCCCAGCATTTT. Translation: CASSLRDRGSWSNQPQHF.

Details on this clone: The junction does not match germline at one end; this may be a read error. The chain has TRBV7-9 and TRBJ1-1; D is unresolved. Germline CDR1 is SEHNR and CDR2 is FQNEAQ (reference sequence). CDR3 length: 17 residues. The CDR3 region is CSSSLTAGISAGTEAFF. In DNA, the CDR3 is TGTTCCAGCAGCCTCACGGCAGGTATAAGTGCGGGAACTGAAGCTTTCTTT.

The rearrangement uses TRBV7-9 and TRBJ1-1; TRBD1 is a possible D gene (5 bases). Looked up from germline, CDR1 is SEHNR and CDR2 is FQNEAQ (reference sequence). With 2 bases removed from V and 6 bases from J, the gap between germline ends came to 16 bases. This CDR3 is 15 amino acids long. As DNA, the CDR3 is TGTGCCAGCAGCTTATTTATCACGGGGGGTGCTGAAGCTTTCTTT. This codes for CASSLFITGGAEAFF.

This chain uses TRBV18 with TRBJ2-7; no clear D. Germline values: CDR1 KGHSH, CDR2 LQKENI. The CDR3 loop spans 13 amino acids. V was cut by 3 bases and J by 2 bases, with 8 bases left in between. As DNA, the CDR3 is TGTGCCAGCTCACCCACAGAAACCTACGAGCAGTACTTC. Amino acid sequence: CASSPTETYEQYF.

This clone was detected only once. The rearrangement links TRBV6-5 to TRBJ2-1; no clear D. The CDR3 extends over 16 amino acids. The V end lost 0 bases, the J end lost 10 bases, and 19 bases lay between the germline ends. Germline V gene sequence: CDR1 MNHEY, CDR2 SVGAGI. CDR3 in amino acids: CASSYSSSNTQLEQFF. DNA for the CDR3: TGTGCCAGCAGTTACTCCTCGAGTAATACCCAATTAGAGCAGTTCTTC.

This clone is a singleton in its sample. The chain carries TRBV28 and TRBJ2-3; TRBD1 matches at 9 bases. CDR3 length equals 15 residues. Germline V CDR1 and CDR2: MDHEN, SYDVKM. With 5 bases clipped from V and 5 bases from J, the junction kept 8 bases outside the gene matches. The CDR3 coding sequence is TGTGCCAGCAGTGAGAACAGGGGGCGCGTAGATACGCAGTATTTT. Encoded protein: CASSENRGRVDTQYF.

This chain connects TRBV11-1 to TRBJ1-1; TRBD1 agrees at 8 bases. CDR1 and CDR2 (germline): SGHAT, FQDESV (reference sequence). With 2 bases clipped from V and 1 base from J, the junction kept 3 bases outside the gene matches. CDR3 size: 15 residues. The CDR3 region has the DNA TGTGCCAGCAGCTTACGAGGACAGGGGAACACTGAAGCTTTCTTT. Translation: CASSLRGQGNTEAFF.

The chain carries TRBV28 and TRBJ1-1; 7 bases are shared with TRBD1. This CDR3 has 17 residues. Germline CDR1 and CDR2: MDHEN and SYDVKM. The ends lost 6 bases at V and 2 bases at J; junction bases unmatched: 15. CDR3: CASSPIGGVRANTEAFF. CDR3 in DNA: TGTGCCAGCAGCCCCATAGGGGGCGTCCGCGCTAACACTGAAGCTTTCTTT.

The V call is TRBV28, the J call TRBJ2-5; no definite D call. CDR1 is MDHEN, CDR2 SYDVKM, per germline. V dropped 10 bases and J dropped 2 bases, with 23 bases sitting between them. This CDR3 contains 16 residues. The CDR3 region is CATGEPGNVVQETQYF. In DNA, the CDR3 is TGTGCCACGGGTGAACCTGGAAACGTGGTACAAGAGACCCAGTACTTC.

The chain couples TRBV13 to TRBJ2-7, with 10 positions matching TRBD2. V lost 4 bases and J lost 4; bases outside the gene matches: 7. The germline CDR1 and CDR2 sequences are PRHDT and FYEKMQ (reference sequence). The CDR3 has 15 residues. CDR3 amino acids: CASSSGLAEIYEQYF. The CDR3 DNA sequence: TGTGCCAGCAGCTCCGGACTAGCGGAGATATACGAGCAGTACTTC. Complete variable domain (other parts from reference TRBV13 and TRBJ2-7): AAGVIQSPRHLIKEKRETATLKCYPIPRHDTVYWYQQGPGQDPQFLISFYEKMQSDKGSIPDRFSAQQFSDYHSELNMSSLELGDSALYFCASSSGLAEIYEQYFGPGTRLTVT.

The rearrangement uses TRBV27 and TRBJ2-7; TRBD1 might be the D (7 bases). Germline CDR1 MNHEY, CDR2 SMNVEV (reference sequence). The V end lost 2 bases, the J end lost 5 bases, and 13 bases lay between the germline ends. The CDR3 is 14 amino acids. The CDR3 protein is CASSLEGRGDEQYF. CDR3 in DNA: TGTGCCAGCAGTTTAGAGGGCAGGGGGGACGAGCAGTACTTC.

The chain joins TRBV30 to TRBJ2-5; 7 bases align to TRBD1. The J call may be incorrect, as the DNA end agrees better with TRBJ2-7. The CDR3 is 13 residues long. Per germline, CDR1 GTSNPN and CDR2 SVGIG (reference sequence). The CDR3 loop reads CAWSFDRVYEQYF. Written as DNA, the CDR3 is TGTGCCTGGAGTTTCGACAGGGTGTACGAGCAGTACTTC.

J is TRBJ1-6 and V is TRBV2, with unresolved D. Germline V gene data show CDR1 as SNHLY and CDR2 as FYNNEI. The CDR3 is made up of 13 amino acids. V gave up 7 bases and J gave up 6 bases, with 10 bases separating them. CDR3 bases: TGTGCCAGCATTTGGGCGCTTAATTCACCCCTCCACTTT. The encoded protein is CASIWALNSPLHF.

The chain employs TRBV6-1 and TRBJ2-3; a possible D gene is TRBD1 (6 bases). This CDR3 spans 14 amino acids. V was cut by 4 bases and J by 4 bases, with 12 bases left in between. Looked up from germline, CDR1 is MNHNS and CDR2 is SASEGT. CDR3 in DNA: TGTGCCAGCAGTGGGGGTACAGGGCCAGATACGCAGTATTTT. Translation: CASSGGTGPDTQYF.

The rearrangement uses TRBV7-9 and TRBJ1-3; tentatively, D is TRBD1 (6 bases). The CDR3 runs to 15 residues. Trimming took off 5 bases at V and 2 bases at J, with 13 bases between the two ends. CDR1 and CDR2 from the germline V gene are SEHNR and FQNEAQ (reference sequence). DNA of the CDR3: TGTGCCAGCAGCCCCGACAGGATAGCTGGAAACACCATATATTTT. Its translation is CASSPDRIAGNTIYF.

The chain couples TRBV6-5 to TRBJ2-3, with 7 bases lining up with TRBD2. In germline, CDR1 is MNHEY, CDR2 SVGAGI. This CDR3 spans 15 amino acids. V dropped 5 bases and J dropped 2; count of bases not matched to a gene: 7. CDR3 DNA: TGTGCCAGCAGTAGCGGGGAAGCACCCACAGATACGCAGTATTTT. Its protein product is CASSSGEAPTDTQYF.

The V and J genes are TRBV2 and TRBJ2-3; 8 positions agree with TRBD1. The CDR3 is 14 amino acids. The V segment lost 8 bases and the J segment 6 bases; nucleotides outside the gene matches: 10. CDR1 is SNHLY and CDR2 is FYNNEI in the germline V gene. Written as DNA, the CDR3 is TGTGCCAGCGGGTCGAACAGGGGGTTGGATACGCAGTATTTT. This gives the protein CASGSNRGLDTQYF.

This chain uses TRBV11-3 with TRBJ2-1; 10 nucleotides line up with TRBD2. The CDR3 spans 15 residues. Per germline, CDR1 SGHNT and CDR2 YENEEA. V was clipped by 4 bases and J by 6 bases; unmatched bases: 6. The CDR3 here is CASSSRLAGINEQFF. CDR3 sequence (DNA): TGTGCCAGCAGCTCCCGACTAGCGGGTATCAATGAGCAGTTCTTC.

The chain recombines TRBV7-9 with TRBJ2-7; weak D call: TRBD2 (6 bases). Trimming cost V 4 bases and J 2 bases, with 12 bases left between them. CDR3 size: 14 residues. Germline values: CDR1 SEHNR, CDR2 FQNEAQ (reference sequence). The CDR3 coding sequence is TGTGCCAGCAGCTGGGGACTTTCACCCTACGAGCAGTACTTC. This sequence encodes CASSWGLSPYEQYF.

The chain is built from TRBV5-4 and TRBJ2-5; 7 positions agree with TRBD1. CDR1 and CDR2 (germline): SGHNT, YYREEE (reference sequence). CDR3 length equals 13 residues. J was trimmed by 5 bases and V by 5 bases; bases with no gene match: 6. CDR3 loop: CASSLGQWETQYF. DNA of the CDR3: TGTGCCAGCAGTCTGGGACAGTGGGAGACCCAGTACTTC.